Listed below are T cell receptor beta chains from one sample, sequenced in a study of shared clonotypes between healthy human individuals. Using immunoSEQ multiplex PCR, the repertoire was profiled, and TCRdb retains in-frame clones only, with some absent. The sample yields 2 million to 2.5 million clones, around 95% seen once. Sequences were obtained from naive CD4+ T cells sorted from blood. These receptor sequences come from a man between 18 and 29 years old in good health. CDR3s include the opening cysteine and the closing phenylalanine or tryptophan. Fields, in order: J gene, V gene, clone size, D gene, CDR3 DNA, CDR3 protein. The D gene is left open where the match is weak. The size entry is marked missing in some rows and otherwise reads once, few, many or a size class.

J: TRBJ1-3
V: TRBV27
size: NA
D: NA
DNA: TGTGCCAGCAGCCCCGATGGGTATTCTGGAAACACCATATATTTT
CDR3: CASSPDGYSGNTIYF

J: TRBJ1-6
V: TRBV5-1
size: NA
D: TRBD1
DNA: TGCGCCAGCAGCTTGGGGACAGGGGGTTGGTCACCCCTCCACTTT
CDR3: CASSLGTGGWSPLHF

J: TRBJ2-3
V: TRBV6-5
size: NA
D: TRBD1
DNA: TGTGCCAGCAGTTATTACAGGGGGAGGACAGATACGCAGTATTTT
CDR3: CASSYYRGRTDTQYF

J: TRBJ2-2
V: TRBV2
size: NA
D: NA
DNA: TGTGCCGGCGACCGAGTCGGGGGCACCGGGGAGCTGTTTTTT
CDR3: CAGDRVGGTGELFF

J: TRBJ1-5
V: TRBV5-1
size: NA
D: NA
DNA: TGCGCCAGCAGCTTGAGCCATGGTCAGCCCCAGCATTTT
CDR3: CASSLSHGQPQHF

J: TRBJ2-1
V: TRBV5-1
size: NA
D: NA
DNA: TGCGCCAGCAGCCCAGCGGGTGACTCCTACAATGAGCAGTTCTTC
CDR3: CASSPAGDSYNEQFF

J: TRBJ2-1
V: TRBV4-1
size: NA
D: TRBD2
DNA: TGCGCCAGCAGCCAAGAGAGGACTAGCGGGAGAGTGTACAATGAGCAGTTCTTC
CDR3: CASSQERTSGRVYNEQFF

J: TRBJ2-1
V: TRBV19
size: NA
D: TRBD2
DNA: TGTGCCAGTAGTAGTTACGGGACTAGCGGTTTTAATGAGCAGTTCTTC
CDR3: CASSSYGTSGFNEQFF

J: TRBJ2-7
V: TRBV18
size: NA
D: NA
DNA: TGTGCCAGCTCACCACCGATCGGACAGTACGAGCAGTACTTC
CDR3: CASSPPIGQYEQYF

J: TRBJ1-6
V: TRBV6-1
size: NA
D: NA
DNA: TGTGCCAGCACAAGCGATGTGTATTCACCCCTCCACTTT
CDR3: CASTSDVYSPLHF

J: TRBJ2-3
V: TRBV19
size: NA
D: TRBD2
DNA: TGTGCCAGTAGGGATCGGACTAGCAGCACAGATACGCAGTATTTT
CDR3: CASRDRTSSTDTQYF

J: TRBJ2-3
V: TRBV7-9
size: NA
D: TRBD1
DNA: TGTGCCAGCAGCATGGACAGGGGCACAGATACGCAGTATTTT
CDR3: CASSMDRGTDTQYF

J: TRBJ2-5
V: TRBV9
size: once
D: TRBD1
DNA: TGTGCCAGCAGCGAAGGGACAGGGGGCGCAGGAGAGACCCAGTACTTC
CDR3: CASSEGTGGAGETQYF

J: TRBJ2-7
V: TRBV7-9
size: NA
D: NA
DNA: TGTGCCAGCAGCCTCCCCGGGTACGAGCAGTACTTC
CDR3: CASSLPGYEQYF

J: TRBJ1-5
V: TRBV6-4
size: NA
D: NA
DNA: TGTGCCAGCAGTGACCCGAGGGCCATACCTTACCAGGGTAACTTAGCCAATCAGCCCCAGCATTTT
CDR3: CASSDPRAIPYQGNLANQPQHF

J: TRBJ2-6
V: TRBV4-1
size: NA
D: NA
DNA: TGCGCCAGCAGCGACGGAACCTCTGGGGCCAACGTCCTGACTTTC
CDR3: CASSDGTSGANVLTF

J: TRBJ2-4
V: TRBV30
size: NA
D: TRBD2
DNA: TGTGCCGGTAGCGGGGGGGCTCTGAACATTCAGTACTTC
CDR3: CAGSGGALNIQYF

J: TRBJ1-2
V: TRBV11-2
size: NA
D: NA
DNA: TGTGCCAGCAGCTTAGATCTTGACTATGGCTACACCTTC
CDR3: CASSLDLDYGYTF

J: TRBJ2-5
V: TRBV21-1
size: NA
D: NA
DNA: TGTGCCAGCAAAGTAGGCAGGGCAGCTTGGGAGACCCAGTACTTC
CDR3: CASKVGRAAWETQYF

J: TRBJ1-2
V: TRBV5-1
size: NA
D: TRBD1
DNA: TGCGCCAGCAGCCCAGACCCGGGACAGGGCTATGGCTACACCTTC
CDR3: CASSPDPGQGYGYTF

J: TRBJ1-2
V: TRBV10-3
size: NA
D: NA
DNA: TGTGCCATCAGTGAGCCAGGGACGCTCTGGAATGGCTACACCTTC
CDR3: CAISEPGTLWNGYTF

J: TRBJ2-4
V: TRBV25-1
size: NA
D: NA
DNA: TGTGCCAGCAGTGGGGTCTTGGGCTCCAAAAACATTCAGTACTTC
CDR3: CASSGVLGSKNIQYF

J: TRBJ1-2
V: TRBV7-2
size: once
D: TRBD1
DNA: TGTGCCAGCAGCTTAGGACAGGGGTATGGCTACACCTTC
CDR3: CASSLGQGYGYTF

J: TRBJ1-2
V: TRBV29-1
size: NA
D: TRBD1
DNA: TGCAGCGCCCCGTCCCGACAGGGTTTAAACTATGGCTACACCTTC
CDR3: CSAPSRQGLNYGYTF

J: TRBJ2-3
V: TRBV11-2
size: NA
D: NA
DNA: TGTGCCAGCAGTCCCGATGGGCTAGCTCCCGATACGCAGTATTTT
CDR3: CASSPDGLAPDTQYF

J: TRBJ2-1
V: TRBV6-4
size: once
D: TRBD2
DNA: TGTGCCAGCAGTGACTCCCCGGGAGCGGGAGGATCCAATGAGCAGTTCTTC
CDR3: CASSDSPGAGGSNEQFF

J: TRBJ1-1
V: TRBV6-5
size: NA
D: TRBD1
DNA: TGTGCCAGCAGTTACAGACAGGGGGCAGGGAACACTGAAGCTTTCTTT
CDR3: CASSYRQGAGNTEAFF

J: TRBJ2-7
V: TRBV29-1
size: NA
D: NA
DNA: TGCAGCGTTCAGGGCTACGAGCAGTACTTC
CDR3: CSVQGYEQYF

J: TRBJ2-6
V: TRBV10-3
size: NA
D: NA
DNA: TGTGCCATCAGTTCAGGGGTTCCGGCCAACGTCCTGACTTTC
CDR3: CAISSGVPANVLTF

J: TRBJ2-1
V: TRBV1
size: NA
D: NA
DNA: TGCACCAGCAGCCAAGTCCCTGCCTACAATGAGCAGTTCTTC
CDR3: CTSSQVPAYNEQFF

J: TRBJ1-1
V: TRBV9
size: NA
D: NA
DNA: TGTGCCAGCAGCGCGAGAGGGGGAAACACTGAAGCTTTCTTT
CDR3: CASSARGGNTEAFF

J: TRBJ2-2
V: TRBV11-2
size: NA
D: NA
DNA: TGTGCCAGCAGTTATCAGGGGAGCACCGGGGAGCTGTTTTTT
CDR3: CASSYQGSTGELFF

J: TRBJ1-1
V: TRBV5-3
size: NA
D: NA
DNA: TGTGCCAGAAGCTCTCCCGGGACGGTGAACACTGAAGCTTTCTTT
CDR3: CARSSPGTVNTEAFF

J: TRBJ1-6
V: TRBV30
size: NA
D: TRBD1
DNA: TGTGCCTGGAGTGAAACTACAGGGGGGAATTCACCCCTCCACTTT
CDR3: CAWSETTGGNSPLHF

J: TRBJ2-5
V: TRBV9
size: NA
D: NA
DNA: TGTGCCAGCAGCTTCGGAGAGGTCGGAGAGACCCAGTACTTC
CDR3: CASSFGEVGETQYF

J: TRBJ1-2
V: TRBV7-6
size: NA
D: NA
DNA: TGTGCCAGCAGCTTAGGACAGGTCTATGGCTACACCTTC
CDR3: CASSLGQVYGYTF

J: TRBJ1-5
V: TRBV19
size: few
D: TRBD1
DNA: TGTGCCAGTAGTAGGGACAGGGGTTTTGGGAATCAGCCCCAGCATTTT
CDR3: CASSRDRGFGNQPQHF

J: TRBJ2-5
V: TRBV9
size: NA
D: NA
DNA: TGTGCCAGCAGCGAGGGTCGTGAGACCCAGTACTTC
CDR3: CASSEGRETQYF

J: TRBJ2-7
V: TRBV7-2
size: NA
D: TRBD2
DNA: TGTGCCAGCAGCTCCTCTAGCGGGAGCTACGAGCAGTACTTC
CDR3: CASSSSSGSYEQYF

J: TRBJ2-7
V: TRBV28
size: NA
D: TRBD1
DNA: TGTGCCAGCATCAAACAGGGGGCCCCCTACGAGCAGTACTTC
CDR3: CASIKQGAPYEQYF

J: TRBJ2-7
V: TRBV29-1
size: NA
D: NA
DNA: TGCAGCGTTGAAGGTAGCGGAACCTACGAGCAGTACTTC
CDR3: CSVEGSGTYEQYF

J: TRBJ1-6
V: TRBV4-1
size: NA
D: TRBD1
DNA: TGCGCCAGCAGCCAACCTACACAGGACAGGGGGCGTTCACCCCTCCACTTT
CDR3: CASSQPTQDRGRSPLHF

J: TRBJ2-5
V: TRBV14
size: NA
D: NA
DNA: TGTGCCAGCAGCCAATTCATCAGTGGGCCCCAAGAGACCCAGTACTTC
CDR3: CASSQFISGPQETQYF

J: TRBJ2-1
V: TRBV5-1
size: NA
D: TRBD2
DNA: TGCGCCAGCAGCTTCCCAGCGGGGTATGGTGATGAGCAGTTCTTC
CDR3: CASSFPAGYGDEQFF

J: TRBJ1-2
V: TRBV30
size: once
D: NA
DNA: TGTGCCTGGAGTGATGATCTAAGGGGTGGCTACACCTTC
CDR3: CAWSDDLRGGYTF

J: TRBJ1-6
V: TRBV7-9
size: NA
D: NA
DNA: TGTGCCAGCAGCTTAGTTTCGATGCCAGGGAACTCCTATAATTCACCCCTCCACTTT
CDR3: CASSLVSMPGNSYNSPLHF

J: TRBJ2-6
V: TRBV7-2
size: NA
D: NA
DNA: TGTGCCAGCAGCTTCGTATATGCTGGGGCCAACGTCCTGACTTTC
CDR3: CASSFVYAGANVLTF

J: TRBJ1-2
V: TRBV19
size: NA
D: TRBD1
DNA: TGTGCCAGTAGTATGGTGGACAGGGTGGATGGCTACACCTTC
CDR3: CASSMVDRVDGYTF